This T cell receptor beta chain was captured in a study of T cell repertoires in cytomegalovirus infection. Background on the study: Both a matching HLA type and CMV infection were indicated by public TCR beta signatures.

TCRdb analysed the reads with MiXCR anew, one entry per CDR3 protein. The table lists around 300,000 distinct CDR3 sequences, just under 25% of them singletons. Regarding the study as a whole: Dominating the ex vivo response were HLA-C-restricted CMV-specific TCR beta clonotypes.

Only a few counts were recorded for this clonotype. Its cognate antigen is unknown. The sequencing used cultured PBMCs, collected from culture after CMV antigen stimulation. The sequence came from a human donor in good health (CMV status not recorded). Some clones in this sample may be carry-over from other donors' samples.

The CDR3 loop reads CSARLAGGVDTQYF. The CDR3 DNA reads TGCAGCGCCAGACTAGCGGGAGGAGTAGATACGCAGTATTTT. The chain combines TRBV20-1 with TRBJ2-3; TRBD2 aligns across 13 bases. The CDR3 has 14 amino acids. Per the germline V gene, CDR1 is DFQATT and CDR2 is SNEGSKA (reference sequence).